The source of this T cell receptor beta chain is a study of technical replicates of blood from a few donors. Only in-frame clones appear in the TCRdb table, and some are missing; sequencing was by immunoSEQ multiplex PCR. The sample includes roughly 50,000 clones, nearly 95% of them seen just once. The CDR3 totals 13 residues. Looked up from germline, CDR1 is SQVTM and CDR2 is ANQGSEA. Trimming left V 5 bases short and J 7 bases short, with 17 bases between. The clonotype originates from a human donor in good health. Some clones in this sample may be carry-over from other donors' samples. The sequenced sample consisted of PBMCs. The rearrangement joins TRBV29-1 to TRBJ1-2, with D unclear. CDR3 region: CSVQEGVVGGYTF. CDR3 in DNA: TGCAGCGTTCAGGAGGGTGTAGTAGGTGGCTACACCTTC.